The 24 T cell receptor beta chains below all came from one sample that was sequenced in a study of shared clonotypes between healthy human individuals. Profiling relied on immunoSEQ multiplex PCR, and the TCRdb table lists in-frame clones only, not all of them. This table holds some 200,000 clones, 65% found once. Sequencing was carried out using memory CD4+ T cells sorted from blood. Specified subset: CD45RA-negative fraction. Receptors were obtained from a young man in good health.

This clone has a handful of counts. This chain uses TRBV19 with TRBJ2-7; perhaps TRBD2 as D (6 bases). V gave up 7 bases and J gave up 5 bases, with 9 bases separating them. Germline loops: CDR1 LNHDA, CDR2 SQIVND (reference sequence). This CDR3 has 11 amino acids. The CDR3 coding sequence is TGTGCCAGTACGGGAGACCACGAGCAGTACTTC. Its protein is CASTGDHEQYF.

In its sample, this clone was seen a few times. The chain couples TRBV5-4 to TRBJ2-7, with TRBD2 identical over 8 bases. Trimming removed 4 bases from V and 8 bases from J; junction bases left unmatched: 14. Germline-derived CDR1 and CDR2 are SGHNT and YYREEE (reference sequence). The CDR3 is 15 amino acids. The chain's CDR3 is CASSLEGLGNLKQYF. The DNA for the CDR3 is TGTGCCAGCAGCCTAGAGGGACTAGGGAACCTCAAGCAGTACTTC.

The chain recombines TRBV7-2 with TRBJ2-7; 15 bases are shared with TRBD2. The CDR3 contains 16 residues. J gave up 5 bases and V 5 bases, and 7 bases lay outside the gene matches. CDR1 is SGHTA, CDR2 FQGNSA, per germline. The CDR3 region has the DNA TGTGCCAGCAGCATCACCGGGACTAGCGGGAGGAACGAGCAGTACTTC. Its translation: CASSITGTSGRNEQYF.

The J gene is TRBJ2-3, the V gene TRBV18, with 11 bases matching TRBD2. Germline CDR1 reads KGHSH; CDR2 reads LQKENI. CDR3 size: 18 residues. The trim removed 3 bases at V and 2 bases at J, leaving 10 bases unmatched. The CDR3 DNA sequence: TGTGCCAGCTCACCTATCGAGGCTAGCGGGAGGTCCACAGATACGCAGTATTTT. As protein: CASSPIEASGRSTDTQYF.

This clone was found once. The V call is TRBV11-3, the J call TRBJ2-1; D remains unclear. The CDR3 extends over 14 amino acids. V was cut by 5 bases and J by 6 bases, with 14 bases left in between. In germline, CDR1 is SGHNT, CDR2 YENEEA. The CDR3 DNA sequence: TGTGCCAGCAGCACCCAAACCGGGTCCAATGAGCAGTTCTTC. Its translation: CASSTQTGSNEQFF.

This chain joins TRBV7-2 and TRBJ2-5; no firm D call. V lost 5 bases and J lost 5, with 18 bases in between. Germline lookup yields CDR1 SGHTA and CDR2 FQGNSA. This CDR3 is 15 amino acids long. The CDR3 DNA is TGTGCCAGCAGCCCCGATGGGCTAGGAAGCGAGACCCAGTACTTC. Amino acid sequence: CASSPDGLGSETQYF.

About this clone: The junction differs from germline at one of its ends, possibly a read error. The rearrangement joins TRBV7-7 to TRBJ1-1, with 10 bases that match TRBD1. The germline V gene encodes CDR1 SSHAT and CDR2 FNYEAQ (reference sequence). The CDR3 loop spans 14 amino acids. CDR3 sequence: CASSLNRDRGPIFF. CDR3 DNA: TGTGCTAGCAGCTTGAACCGGGACAGGGGACCTATTTTCTTT.

The chain recombines TRBV6-6 with TRBJ2-3; a possible D gene is TRBD2 (5 bases). In germline, CDR1 is MNHNY, CDR2 SVGAGI (reference sequence). The CDR3 sequence is 13 residues long. Trimming took off 6 bases at V and 5 bases at J, with 12 bases between the two ends. Here the CDR3 reads CASSIVGGDTQYF. CDR3 bases: TGTGCCAGCAGCATAGTAGGAGGAGATACGCAGTATTTT.

The chain carries TRBV11-2 and TRBJ2-7; TRBD1 is a possible D gene (6 bases). The CDR3 totals 16 residues. The V gene lost 1 base and the J gene lost 5 bases, with 18 bases spanning the gap. Germline V gives CDR1 SGHAT, CDR2 FQNNGV. This CDR3 reads CASSLGQVGLGHEQYF. As DNA, the CDR3 is TGTGCCAGCAGCTTAGGACAGGTTGGGTTGGGGCACGAGCAGTACTTC. Full variable domain (remainder filled in from reference TRBV11-2 and TRBJ2-7): EAGVAQSPRYKIIEKRQSVAFWCNPISGHATLYWYQQILGQGPKLLIQFQNNGVVDDSQLPKDRFSAERLKGVDSTLKIQPAKLEDSAVYLCASSLGQVGLGHEQYFGPGTRLTVT.

This chain joins TRBV2 and TRBJ1-2; D is perhaps TRBD1 (5 bases). The CDR3 is made up of 15 amino acids. Looked up from germline, CDR1 is SNHLY and CDR2 is FYNNEI. V was shortened by 4 bases and J by 3 bases, with 15 bases between the two germline ends. In DNA, the CDR3 is TGTGCCAGCAGTGGTCTTTGGCAGGGAGACTATGGCTACACCTTC. It translates to CASSGLWQGDYGYTF.

The J gene is TRBJ1-2, the V gene TRBV25-1; perhaps TRBD1 as D (6 bases). Trimming removed 3 bases from V and 4 bases from J, with 9 bases in between. In germline, CDR1 is MGHDK, CDR2 SYGVNS. The CDR3 runs 13 residues. The CDR3: CASSDAGVYGYTF. The CDR3 DNA is TGTGCCAGCAGTGATGCAGGGGTCTATGGCTACACCTTC.

This rearrangement joins TRBV5-1 to TRBJ2-7; D ambiguous. This CDR3 contains 12 residues. V dropped 5 bases and J dropped 3 bases, with 9 bases sitting between them. Germline loops: CDR1 SGHRS, CDR2 YFSETQ. The CDR3 DNA sequence: TGCGCCAGCAGATTCGATAACTACGAGCAGTACTTC. Protein product: CASRFDNYEQYF.

The V and J genes are TRBV28 and TRBJ1-2; weak D call: TRBD1 (6 bases). The CDR3 extends over 13 amino acids. Trimming pared 4 bases from V and 8 bases from J, leaving 14 bases between. Germline V CDR1 and CDR2: MDHEN, SYDVKM. CDR3 sequence reads: CASSYTGYGGYTF. The CDR3 bases are TGTGCCAGCAGTTATACAGGGTACGGGGGCTACACCTTC.

The sample holds a few counts of this clone. The chain has TRBV7-9 and TRBJ1-2; D not resolved. V gave up 1 base and J gave up 6 bases, with 3 bases separating them. Germline loops: CDR1 SEHNR, CDR2 FQNEAQ (reference sequence). This CDR3 has 11 amino acids. CDR3 DNA: TGTGCCAGCAGCTTAGTGCATGGCTACACCTTC. Encoded protein: CASSLVHGYTF.

This clone was observed a handful of times. The genes are TRBV28 and TRBJ1-2, with a tentative D call TRBD1 (6 bases). This CDR3 has 16 residues. CDR1 and CDR2 from the germline V gene are MDHEN and SYDVKM. The V gene lost 2 bases and the J gene lost 8 bases, with 21 bases spanning the gap. In nucleotides, the CDR3 is TGTGCCAGCAGTTTAAGTGGTTCTGGCAGGGGAGGAGGCTACACCTTC. This gives the protein CASSLSGSGRGGGYTF.

In nucleotides, the CDR3 is TGTGCCAGCAGCTTACAAAGTGGGGACGAAAAACTGTTTTTT. Amino acids: CASSLQSGDEKLFF. J is TRBJ1-4 and V is TRBV7-8, with D perhaps TRBD1 (5 bases). The CDR3 loop spans 14 amino acids. Trimming removed 2 bases at V and 8 bases at J, with 12 bases between. CDR1 is SGHVS, CDR2 FQNEAQ, per germline.

This clone was counted only a few times. This chain uses TRBV6-6 with TRBJ1-2; tentatively, D is TRBD1 (5 bases). The CDR3 runs 15 residues. CDR1 and CDR2 from the germline V gene are MNHNY and SVGAGI (reference sequence). V lost 5 bases to trimming and J lost 0 bases, with 13 bases between them. The CDR3 protein is CASSNHQGSNYGYTF. CDR3 nucleotide sequence: TGTGCCAGCAGTAACCACCAGGGCTCTAACTATGGCTACACCTTC.

The J gene is TRBJ1-4, the V gene TRBV27; D is unresolved. The V end was cut by 6 bases, the J end by 8 bases, with 16 bases between. Germline-derived CDR1 and CDR2 are MNHEY and SMNVEV (reference sequence). The CDR3 contains 14 residues. CDR3 nucleotides: TGTGCCAGCAGGGCTTTTTCGGGCGGGGAAAAACTGTTTTTT. It codes for CASRAFSGGEKLFF.

With respect to this clone: This sample also contains other DNA sequences that code for the same CDR3. The chain uses TRBV5-1 and TRBJ2-5; D could derive from TRBD1 or TRBD2 (5 bases each). The CDR3 sequence is 14 residues long. From germline, CDR1 is SGHRS and CDR2 YFSETQ. Trimming shortened V by 0 bases and J by 4 bases, and 10 bases separated the two germline ends. The chain's CDR3 is CASSLGGRAETQYF. CDR3 DNA sequence: TGCGCCAGCAGCTTGGGGGGGAGAGCAGAGACCCAGTACTTC.

The CDR3 DNA reads as TGTGCCAGCAAAGGGGACACCGGGGAGCTGTTTTTT. Protein sequence: CASKGDTGELFF. The chain couples TRBV11-2 to TRBJ2-2, with D possibly TRBD1 on 5 matching bases. The length of the CDR3 is 12 residues. V was clipped by 7 bases and J by 3 bases, with 6 bases between them. Germline V gene sequence: CDR1 SGHAT, CDR2 FQNNGV.

The chain recombines TRBV7-2 with TRBJ2-6; no reliable D call. This CDR3 contains 15 residues. Germline V gives CDR1 SGHTA, CDR2 FQGNSA. V was shortened by 7 bases and J by 0 bases, with 10 bases between the two germline ends. The CDR3 sequence: CASTGGSSGANVLTF. CDR3 sequence (DNA): TGTGCCAGCACCGGCGGTTCCTCTGGGGCCAACGTCCTGACTTTC.

The CDR3 nucleotides are TGCAGCGGCCGTTCTGGGGAGTACACTGAAGCTTTCTTT. It encodes CSGRSGEYTEAFF. J is TRBJ1-1 and V is TRBV29-1; D remains ambiguous. The CDR3 has 13 amino acids. The germline V gene encodes CDR1 SQVTM and CDR2 ANQGSEA. Trimming took 7 bases from V and 3 from J, leaving 15 bases between them.

The V call is TRBV28, the J call TRBJ2-1, with 7 positions matching TRBD2. V shed 7 bases, J shed 4 bases, and the junction held 13 bases outside the gene matches. The germline gives CDR1 MDHEN, CDR2 SYDVKM. This CDR3 is built from 16 residues. The CDR3 region is CASTSFSSGPYNEQFF. Here the CDR3 DNA reads TGTGCCAGCACCTCCTTTTCTAGCGGACCTTACAATGAGCAGTTCTTC.

The chain uses TRBV30 and TRBJ2-3; D may be TRBD1 or TRBD2 (6 bases each). The V gene lost 6 bases and the J gene lost 6 bases, with 22 bases spanning the gap. The CDR3 extends over 15 amino acids. CDR1 is GTSNPN, CDR2 SVGIG, per germline (reference sequence). The CDR3 region is CACPWSKGGADTQYF. CDR3 sequence (DNA): TGTGCCTGCCCCTGGTCAAAGGGGGGAGCGGATACGCAGTATTTT.